These 8 T cell receptor beta chains share one sample of origin, sequenced in a study of response to subunit inactivated influenza vaccine. TCRdb ran MiXCR on the RT-PCR reads and lists one entry per CDR3 protein. The sample records about 520,000 distinct CDR3 sequences, 6.5% to 8% being singletons. This sample comprised PBMCs from blood, obtained around 25 months after vaccination. These TCRs come from a man between 50 and 75 years old who received an inactivated influenza vaccine.

This clonotype has only a few counts. The V gene is TRBV20-1, the J gene TRBJ1-2; D might be TRBD1 (6 bases). Trimming took 6 bases from V and 4 from J, leaving 12 bases between them. This CDR3 contains 12 residues. Germline-derived CDR1 and CDR2 are DFQATT and SNEGSKA (reference sequence). For the CDR3, the DNA is TGCAGTGCACCACAGGGACCCTATGGCTACACCTTC. Translating gives CSAPQGPYGYTF.

This clonotype was counted at least ten times. The chain carries TRBV12-3 or TRBV12-4 and TRBJ2-1; 13 bases are a match to TRBD2. The CDR3 runs 18 residues. V lost 6 bases, J lost 4 bases, and 12 bases stayed unmatched. As DNA, the CDR3 is TGTGCCAGCAGCCCGGGACTAGCGGGAAAGGTCGGGTACAATGAGCAGTTCTTC. Its translation is CASSPGLAGKVGYNEQFF.

V gene TRBV4-2 combines with J gene TRBJ1-4, with D unresolved. Per germline, CDR1 LGHNA and CDR2 YNFKEQ. The CDR3 is 16 residues long. Trimming removed 1 base at V and 0 bases at J, with 9 bases between. The CDR3 DNA is TGTGCCAGCAGCCAAGGGTCTTATACAACTAATGAAAAACTGTTTTTT. Its translation is CASSQGSYTTNEKLFF.

This clonotype was observed a few times. This chain joins TRBV25-1 and TRBJ1-6; D unresolved. Trimming pared 1 base from V and 5 bases from J, leaving 9 bases between. Germline V gives CDR1 MGHDK, CDR2 SYGVNS. This CDR3 has 15 amino acids. As DNA, the CDR3 is TGTGCCAGCAGTGAATCTCACAGAGATAATTCACCCCTCCACTTT. This encodes CASSESHRDNSPLHF.

This clonotype was seen ten or more times. The J gene is TRBJ2-7, the V gene TRBV5-6; D might be TRBD2 (6 bases). The CDR3 loop spans 15 amino acids. The V and J ends lost 3 bases and 6 bases respectively, with 19 bases between them. Germline CDR1 reads SGHDT; CDR2 reads YYEEEE. The CDR3 sequence is CASSSVRQGGLEQYF. CDR3 nucleotides: TGTGCCAGCAGCTCCGTTAGGCAGGGAGGTCTCGAGCAGTACTTC. The complete variable domain, with remaining parts taken from reference TRBV5-6 and TRBJ2-7, reads DAGVTQSPTHLIKTRGQQVTLRCSPKSGHDTVSWYQQALGQGPQFIFQYYEEEERQRGNFPDRFSGHQFPNYSSELNVNALLLGDSALYLCASSSVRQGGLEQYFGPGTRLTVT.

CDR3 loop: CASSQQESTDTQYF. Written as DNA, the CDR3 is TGTGCCAGCTCACAACAGGAAAGCACAGATACGCAGTATTTT. The chain links TRBV18 to TRBJ2-3; D is possibly TRBD1 (5 bases). Between the trimmed V and J ends, which lost 4 bases and 0 bases, there was a span of 8 bases. This CDR3 contains 14 residues. Germline CDR1 is KGHSH and CDR2 is LQKENI.

This clonotype has only a few counts. This chain joins TRBV6-1 and TRBJ2-3; D is uncertain. CDR3 length: 14 residues. The germline V gene has CDR1 MNHNS and CDR2 SASEGT. V lost 6 bases and J lost 4, with 14 bases in between. CDR3 sequence: CASRKERVADTQYF. The CDR3 DNA reads TGTGCCAGCAGGAAGGAGAGAGTAGCAGATACGCAGTATTTT.

This clonotype was seen a handful of times. The CDR3 loop reads CSVILPPYSGANVLTF. The CDR3, as DNA: TGCAGCGTCATCCTACCCCCATATTCGGGGGCCAACGTCCTGACTTTC. The V gene is TRBV29-1, the J gene TRBJ2-6; unclear D gene. Trimming removed 6 bases at V and 4 bases at J, with 19 bases between. The CDR3 consists of 16 residues. Per the germline V gene, CDR1 is SQVTM and CDR2 is ANQGSEA. The whole variable domain, filled in from reference TRBV29-1 and TRBJ2-6, reads SAVISQKPSRDICQRGTSLTIQCQVDSQVTMMFWYRQQPGQSLTLIATANQGSEATYESGFVIDKFPISRPNLTFSTLTVSNMSPEDSSIYLCSVILPPYSGANVLTFGAGSRLTVL.